The T cell receptor (beta chain) under discussion was sequenced for a study of T cell responses to AZD1222 COVID-19 vaccine. Findings and limits, study-wide: Increased Spike-specific TCR breadth and depth were observed after two AZD1222 doses. The study found vaccine-associated CD4 TCRs spanning spike, dominant at 160-218 and 743-854. Close to half of all spike-specific TCRs reportedly target regions of the variants that are unmutated.

There are 11 residues in the CDR3. The germline CDR1 and CDR2 sequences are MNHEY and SVGAGI. V was clipped by 2 bases and J by 9 bases, with 7 bases between them. In the case of this clone: Its antigen is unknown.

This table comes from immunoSEQ multiplex PCR, and its TCRdb copy is limited to in-frame clones, with some not included. The sample lists about 90,000 clones; approximately 86% were seen once. Material: peripheral blood, obtained on day 0 of AZD1222 vaccination. The TCR originated in an adult in good health. J is TRBJ1-1 and V is TRBV6-5; D gene ambiguous. Here the CDR3 DNA reads TGTGCCAGCAGTTACCAGCGCCAAGCTTTCTTT. Translating it yields CASSYQRQAFF.